These 6 T cell receptor beta chains were sequenced from one sample in a study of a mutant IDH1 vaccine in newly diagnosed glioma. Generated by immunoSEQ multiplex PCR, the TCRdb table keeps only in-frame clones and is missing some. Of tens of thousands of clones listed, around three quarters are singletons. Time point noted: week 47, end of study. Mutant IDH1 20-mer peptide, at 300 ug, made up each vaccine dose, with topical imiquimod. Antigens of these TCRs are unknown. Sequencing was performed on PBMCs, taken from a glioma patient whose treatment included an IDH1 peptide vaccine. The source of these receptors is a man in his forties or fifties with glioma.

The V and J genes are TRBV5-8 and TRBJ1-2; D remains ambiguous. The length of the CDR3 is 20 residues. The V and J ends lost 0 bases and 1 base respectively, with 25 bases between them. Germline lookup yields CDR1 SGHTS and CDR2 YDEGEE. The CDR3 spells CASSLAVHPPYGVGNYGYTF. The CDR3 DNA reads as TGTGCCAGCAGCTTGGCTGTACACCCCCCCTACGGGGTGGGTAACTATGGCTACACCTTC.

The chain carries TRBV7-9 and TRBJ2-5; TRBD1 matches at 8 bases. The J segment lost 5 bases and the V segment lost 5 bases, leaving 7 bases of the junction unmatched. The CDR3 is made up of 14 amino acids. Germline V gene sequence: CDR1 SEHNR, CDR2 FQNEAQ (reference sequence). CDR3 coding DNA: TGTGCCAGCAGCCCTGGACAGGGTAGCGAGACCCAGTACTTC. Encoded protein: CASSPGQGSETQYF.

CDR3 in DNA: TGTGCCAGCAGCCCTTTTCTGAGCTCCTACAATGAGCAGTTCTTC. Translated, it gives CASSPFLSSYNEQFF. The chain has TRBV7-9 and TRBJ2-1; D remains unclear. CDR3 size: 15 residues. Germline CDR1 is SEHNR and CDR2 is FQNEAQ (reference sequence). V lost 5 bases and J 0 bases, leaving 11 bases between the germline ends.

This chain links TRBV18 with TRBJ1-2; no clear D. The germline V gene has CDR1 KGHSH and CDR2 LQKENI. Between the trimmed V and J ends, which lost 5 bases and 8 bases, there was a span of 18 bases. The CDR3 is made up of 14 amino acids. The CDR3 DNA sequence: TGTGCCAGCTCAACCGGAACAGACACGCGAGGCTACACCTTC. Encoded protein: CASSTGTDTRGYTF.

The chain recombines TRBV7-6 with TRBJ1-6, with D tentatively TRBD1 (6 bases). The CDR3 is 17 amino acids. Trimming removed 5 bases at V and 0 bases at J, with 14 bases between. From germline, CDR1 is SGHVS and CDR2 FNYEAQ. The CDR3, as DNA: TGTGCCAGCAGCCTTGGGGGCAGGAGCTCCTATAATTCACCCCTCCACTTT. Protein sequence: CASSLGGRSSYNSPLHF. The full variable domain, with the rest looked up from reference TRBV7-6 and TRBJ1-6, is GAGVSQSPRYKVTKRGQDVALRCDPISGHVSLYWYRQALGQGPEFLTYFNYEAQQDKSGLPNDRFSAERPEGSISTLTIQRTEQRDSAMYRCASSLGGRSSYNSPLHFGNGTRLTVT.

This chain joins TRBV30 and TRBJ2-6, with 7 bases that match TRBD1. The CDR3 has 16 amino acids. CDR1 is GTSNPN, CDR2 SVGIG, per germline (reference sequence). V shed 3 bases, J shed 4 bases, and the junction held 9 bases outside the gene matches. The CDR3 bases are TGTGCCTGGAGCCTGTTAGGGACAGCCGGGGCCAACGTCCTGACTTTC. Translation: CAWSLLGTAGANVLTF.